The 27 T cell receptor beta chains presented below share a single source sample, sequenced in a study of blood T cell repertoires in COVID-19. Libraries were prepared by immunoSEQ multiplex PCR; TCRdb keeps only in-frame clonotypes and omits some of them. Of about 120,000 clones in the sample, approximately 90% were seen once. The material sequenced was peripheral blood. Source of these receptors: a human donor with active COVID-19. The donor label of this sample is uncertain.

This clone was observed a few times. This chain joins TRBV10-1 and TRBJ2-2; D gene ambiguous. Trimming shortened V by 4 bases and J by 3 bases, and 3 bases separated the two germline ends. This CDR3 is built from 12 residues. CDR1 and CDR2 (germline): WNHNN, SYGVQD (reference sequence). CDR3 sequence: CASSAYTGELFF. For the CDR3, the DNA is TGCGCCAGCAGTGCGTACACCGGGGAGCTGTTTTTT.

The rearrangement uses TRBV18 and TRBJ1-1, with 10 bases identical to TRBD1. The CDR3 loop spans 15 amino acids. Germline CDR1 is KGHSH and CDR2 is LQKENI. J was trimmed by 3 bases and V by 2 bases; bases with no gene match: 3. CDR3 sequence: CASSPGTGVDTEAFF. The CDR3 DNA sequence: TGTGCCAGCTCACCAGGGACAGGGGTGGACACTGAAGCTTTCTTT.

The chain employs TRBV28 and TRBJ2-2; TRBD2 matches 12 bases. Per the germline V gene, CDR1 is MDHEN and CDR2 is SYDVKM. V trimming: 5 bases; J trimming: 8 bases; junction bases outside the gene matches: 6. The CDR3 consists of 15 residues. CDR3 region: CASSLAGGPFGELFF. Written as DNA, the CDR3 is TGTGCCAGCAGTCTAGCGGGGGGGCCGTTTGGGGAGCTGTTTTTT.

The J gene is TRBJ1-2, the V gene TRBV19; 7 nucleotides agree with TRBD1. Unmatched junction bases numbered 18, after V lost 0 bases and J lost 8 bases. There are 18 residues in the CDR3. CDR1 and CDR2 (germline): LNHDA, SQIVND (reference sequence). CDR3 region: CASSIELLRTGTSDGYTF. The CDR3 DNA reads as TGTGCCAGTAGTATAGAACTCCTACGGACAGGCACCTCTGACGGCTACACCTTC.

The chain employs TRBV7-9 and TRBJ1-2, with TRBD1 as a possible D gene (5 bases). The V gene's germline CDR1 is SEHNR and CDR2 FQNEAQ (reference sequence). The ends were cut back, 5 bases at V and 7 bases at J, with 17 bases in the middle. The CDR3 covers 14 residues. CDR3 sequence (DNA): TGTGCCAGCAGCCCCACAGGATCAGGCTCTGGCTACACCTTC. The encoded protein is CASSPTGSGSGYTF.

This clone was seen a single time. The chain recombines TRBV6-2 or TRBV6-3 with TRBJ2-3; 10 bases line up with TRBD1. The V and J ends lost 6 bases and 6 bases, in that order; junction bases with no gene match: 18. CDR1 and CDR2 from the germline V gene are MNHEY and SVGEGT. This CDR3 contains 18 residues. CDR3 protein: CASSTWGQGTTREDTQYF. The CDR3 DNA reads TGTGCCAGCAGCACCTGGGGACAGGGGACAACAAGGGAGGATACGCAGTATTTT.

The chain combines TRBV28 with TRBJ1-1; possible D gene TRBD1, 6 bases. This CDR3 contains 13 residues. Trimming stripped 4 bases from V and 10 bases from J, with 16 bases between. The V gene's germline CDR1 is MDHEN and CDR2 SYDVKM. This CDR3 reads CASSYGGLWVAFF. CDR3 sequence (DNA): TGTGCCAGCAGTTACGGGGGGCTGTGGGTAGCTTTCTTT. Using reference TRBV28 and TRBJ1-1 for the parts outside the CDR3, the full variable domain is DVKVTQSSRYLVKRTGEKVFLECVQDMDHENMFWYRQDPGLGLRLIYFSYDVKMKEKGDIPEGYSVSREKKERFSLILESASTNQTSMYLCASSYGGLWVAFFGQGTRLTVV.

The rearrangement joins TRBV25-1 to TRBJ2-3; 13 bases line up with TRBD2. CDR1 is MGHDK and CDR2 is SYGVNS in the germline V gene. CDR3 length equals 16 residues. The ends lost 3 bases at V and 5 bases at J; junction bases unmatched: 5. DNA for the CDR3: TGTGCCAGCAGTGATTTCCGACTAGCGGGGGGAGATACGCAGTATTTT. Its protein is CASSDFRLAGGDTQYF.

V is TRBV5-4 and J is TRBJ1-2; D possibly corresponds to TRBD1 (6 bases). Between the trimmed V and J ends, which lost 3 bases and 4 bases, there was a span of 25 bases. Germline V gene sequence: CDR1 SGHNT, CDR2 YYREEE (reference sequence). The CDR3 covers 18 residues. The CDR3 spells CASSSHYRAARKIYGYTF. CDR3 bases: TGTGCCAGCAGCTCACACTACAGGGCTGCCCGGAAGATCTATGGCTACACCTTC.

This chain joins TRBV4-2 and TRBJ2-7; 12 nucleotides line up with TRBD2. The junction had 5 bases not matched to a gene; V was cut back by 1 base and J by 1 base. Germline loops: CDR1 LGHNA, CDR2 YNFKEQ. The CDR3 sequence is 17 residues long. CDR3 bases: TGTGCCAGCAGCCAAGTACTAGCGGGGGGCCTATCCTACGAGCAGTACTTC. Encoded protein: CASSQVLAGGLSYEQYF.

This clone was detected once. V is TRBV9 and J is TRBJ2-3; 10 bases line up with TRBD2. CDR1 SGDLS and CDR2 YYNGEE come from the germline V gene. The junction had 11 bases not matched to a gene; V was cut back by 4 bases and J by 0 bases. This CDR3 is 18 amino acids long. CDR3 nucleotides: TGTGCCAGCAGCCCACGGGGACTAGCGACAACTAGCACAGATACGCAGTATTTT. Translation gives CASSPRGLATTSTDTQYF.

The chain links TRBV18 to TRBJ2-2; 10 bases fit TRBD2. The CDR3 has 18 amino acids. The germline gives CDR1 KGHSH, CDR2 LQKENI. Germline trimming cut 3 bases from V and 1 base from J; bases unmatched to any gene: 8. CDR3 bases: TGTGCCAGCTCACCGAGACAAGTAGCGGGGGGGAACACCGGGGAGCTGTTTTTT. Translating it yields CASSPRQVAGGNTGELFF.

This chain joins TRBV5-1 and TRBJ1-1, with TRBD1 matching over 9 bases. Germline trimming cut 3 bases from V and 0 bases from J; bases unmatched to any gene: 12. This CDR3 has 18 amino acids. The germline CDR1 and CDR2 sequences are SGHRS and YFSETQ. CDR3 nucleotide sequence: TGCGCCAGCAGCTCACCCTGGGACAGGGCGGGGGTGAACACTGAAGCTTTCTTT. Its protein product is CASSSPWDRAGVNTEAFF.

J is TRBJ1-1 and V is TRBV10-1; no definite D call. V was trimmed by 4 bases and J by 0 bases, leaving 6 bases between them. From germline, CDR1 is WNHNN and CDR2 SYGVQD (reference sequence). The CDR3 totals 13 residues. The CDR3 here is CASSAALNTEAFF. The CDR3 region has the DNA TGCGCCAGCAGTGCAGCGCTGAACACTGAAGCTTTCTTT.

The rearrangement uses TRBV18 and TRBJ1-6; D is unresolved. Trimming shortened V by 5 bases and J by 7 bases, and 15 bases separated the two germline ends. This CDR3 contains 15 residues. Germline V gene lookup returns CDR1 KGHSH and CDR2 LQKENI. This CDR3 is CASSTGVGGNSPLHF. The CDR3, as DNA: TGTGCCAGCTCAACCGGGGTCGGTGGCAATTCACCCCTCCACTTT.

The chain employs TRBV19 and TRBJ2-7; 7 nucleotides agree with TRBD1. V lost 9 bases to trimming and J lost 4 bases; unmatched junction nucleotides: 12. Germline loops: CDR1 LNHDA, CDR2 SQIVND (reference sequence). The CDR3 is 14 residues long. The CDR3 coding sequence is TGTGCCAGCCGGAAGTCGGGACAGATGTACGAGCAGTACTTC. Its translation: CASRKSGQMYEQYF.

This chain uses TRBV19 with TRBJ1-2; maybe TRBD1 (5 bases). This CDR3 is built from 13 residues. V was trimmed by 7 bases and J by 3 bases, leaving 12 bases between them. Looked up from germline, CDR1 is LNHDA and CDR2 is SQIVND (reference sequence). In DNA, the CDR3 is TGTGCCAGTAACCCCGGGGGGGACTATGGCTACACCTTC. This encodes CASNPGGDYGYTF.

DNA for the CDR3: TGTGCCAGCAGCGGGGACAGGGCCCGAGAGAACACTGAAGCTTTCTTT. It is translated as CASSGDRARENTEAFF. The rearrangement uses TRBV9 and TRBJ1-1; 9 bases align to TRBD1. Germline CDR1 SGDLS, CDR2 YYNGEE. This CDR3 contains 16 residues. V was pared by 3 bases and J by 1 base, with 7 bases of the junction left unmatched.

The rearrangement joins TRBV7-2 to TRBJ1-2, with 9 positions matching TRBD1. Trimming removed 5 bases from V and 4 bases from J; junction bases left unmatched: 2. This CDR3 is 13 amino acids long. Germline CDR1 SGHTA, CDR2 FQGNSA. This chain's CDR3 is CASSQDRGYGYTF. Here the CDR3 DNA reads TGTGCCAGCAGCCAGGACAGGGGCTATGGCTACACCTTC.

This clone was recorded a few times. The chain recombines TRBV3-1 (or the pseudogene TRBV3-2) with TRBJ2-4; D may be TRBD2 (6 bases). V shed 6 bases and J shed 6 bases, with 12 bases lying between them. The CDR3 extends over 13 amino acids. In germline, CDR1 is LGHDT, CDR2 YNNKEL (reference sequence). This chain's CDR3 is CASSGGNTNIQYF. Written as DNA, the CDR3 is TGTGCCAGCAGTGGGGGGAACACAAACATTCAGTACTTC.

The chain is built from TRBV6-2 or TRBV6-3 and TRBJ2-7; no definite D call. The CDR3 length is 14 residues. The V gene's germline CDR1 is MNHEY and CDR2 SVGEGT. Trimming cost V 2 bases and J 7 bases, with 15 bases left between them. CDR3 nucleotides: TGTGCCAGCAGTTACACCGGGTCCGTAGAAGAGCAGTACTTC. Translated: CASSYTGSVEEQYF.

The rearrangement uses TRBV7-9 and TRBJ2-7; no firm D call. Germline loops: CDR1 SEHNR, CDR2 FQNEAQ (reference sequence). Trimming removed 5 bases at V and 4 bases at J, with 15 bases between. This CDR3 contains 14 residues. The CDR3 DNA sequence: TGTGCCAGCAGCCAAGCAGAGGAGAGGTACGAGCAGTACTTC. Translation: CASSQAEERYEQYF.

V gene TRBV27 combines with J gene TRBJ1-2, with D hard to call. This CDR3 has 15 amino acids. Germline CDR1 reads MNHEY; CDR2 reads SMNVEV (reference sequence). Trimming left V 1 base short and J 2 bases short, with 11 bases between. CDR3 sequence reads: CASSLLGRLNYGYTF. For the CDR3, the DNA is TGTGCCAGCAGTTTATTAGGCAGACTAAACTATGGCTACACCTTC.

This rearrangement joins TRBV19 to TRBJ1-2; 10 bases map to TRBD1. CDR3 length: 14 amino acids. Germline V gene lookup returns CDR1 LNHDA and CDR2 SQIVND (reference sequence). Unmatched junction bases numbered 1, after V lost 3 bases and J lost 3 bases. The CDR3 here is CASSMGQGYYGYTF. CDR3 DNA sequence: TGTGCCAGTAGTATGGGACAGGGGTACTATGGCTACACCTTC.

The rearrangement joins TRBV30 to TRBJ1-1; D remains ambiguous. CDR1 is GTSNPN, CDR2 SVGIG, per germline (reference sequence). The CDR3 is 16 amino acids. V was trimmed by 4 bases and J by 0 bases, leaving 18 bases between them. The CDR3 loop is CAWTLLGRQMNTEAFF. CDR3 nucleotide sequence: TGTGCCTGGACGTTACTAGGCAGACAAATGAACACTGAAGCTTTCTTT.

The chain employs TRBV5-1 and TRBJ2-7; 9 nucleotides align to TRBD1. Trimming cost V 4 bases and J 6 bases; bases outside gene matches: 8. Germline CDR1 SGHRS, CDR2 YFSETQ. CDR3 length equals 14 residues. The CDR3 here is CASSPWDRESEQYF. The CDR3 nucleotides read TGCGCCAGCAGCCCCTGGGACAGGGAATCCGAGCAGTACTTC.

The rearrangement joins TRBV5-4 to TRBJ1-6; 9 bases line up with TRBD1. Looked up from germline, CDR1 is SGHNT and CDR2 is YYREEE (reference sequence). This CDR3 is 16 amino acids long. J lost 9 bases, V lost 0 bases, and 7 bases had no gene match. CDR3 loop: CASSLGGTGNISPLHF. CDR3 DNA: TGTGCCAGCAGCTTGGGAGGGACAGGGAATATTTCACCCCTCCACTTT.